Below are 28 T cell receptor beta chains sequenced from a single sample in a study of T cell responses to AZD1222 COVID-19 vaccine. Method: immunoSEQ multiplex PCR; TCRdb's copy keeps in-frame clones and lacks some. The data contain approximately 150,000 clones, 90% of them singletons. The input for sequencing was peripheral blood, taken on day 0 of AZD1222 vaccination. These receptors were taken from an adult in good health.

This clone was found once. CDR3 residues: CASSQGGWGEQFF. The DNA of the CDR3 is TGTGCCAGCAGCCAAGGGGGGTGGGGTGAGCAGTTCTTC. This chain connects TRBV7-6 to TRBJ2-1; perhaps D is TRBD1 or TRBD2 (6 bases each). Deletions cut 5 bases from V and 9 bases from J, with 14 bases between. The CDR3 is 13 residues long. CDR1 is SGHVS, CDR2 FNYEAQ, per germline.

This clone occurred once. The CDR3 sequence is CASSLSPAQDVYGYTF. DNA of the CDR3: TGTGCCAGCAGCTTAAGTCCGGCACAGGATGTCTATGGCTACACCTTC. The V gene is TRBV7-2, the J gene TRBJ1-2, with D tentatively TRBD1 (5 bases). V was pared by 2 bases and J by 4 bases, with 17 bases between. The germline CDR1 and CDR2 sequences are SGHTA and FQGNSA. The length of the CDR3 is 16 residues.

The chain links TRBV6-5 to TRBJ1-5; D ambiguous. In germline, CDR1 is MNHEY, CDR2 SVGAGI. V was cut by 4 bases and J by 5 bases, with 6 bases left in between. The CDR3 spans 12 residues. For the CDR3, the DNA is TGTGCCAGCAGTTCCGGGGATCAGCCCCAGCATTTT. This sequence encodes CASSSGDQPQHF.

V is TRBV27 and J is TRBJ2-3; D uncertain. CDR1 is MNHEY, CDR2 SMNVEV, per germline (reference sequence). This CDR3 region has 15 residues. The ends were cut back, 6 bases at V and 2 bases at J, with 15 bases in the middle. The CDR3 DNA sequence: TGTGCCAGCAGACCTGGGTTATTCGCCACAGATACGCAGTATTTT. Protein product: CASRPGLFATDTQYF.

This sequence joins TRBV4-1 and TRBJ1-5; D not certain. This CDR3 has 15 amino acids. Per the germline V gene, CDR1 is MGHRA and CDR2 is YSYEKL. V was shortened by 6 bases and J by 0 bases, with 12 bases between the two germline ends. CDR3 protein: CASSLGSYSNQPQHF. The CDR3 DNA reads as TGCGCCAGCAGTCTGGGATCTTATAGCAATCAGCCCCAGCATTTT.

The chain uses TRBV7-2 and TRBJ1-1, with D unresolved. Germline lookup yields CDR1 SGHTA and CDR2 FQGNSA. V was pared by 5 bases and J by 3 bases, with 13 bases between. There are 14 residues in the CDR3. The CDR3 DNA is TGTGCCAGCAGCCAATTGGGAGTAGACACTGAAGCTTTCTTT. Translating gives CASSQLGVDTEAFF.

V is TRBV5-4 and J is TRBJ1-2; D is possibly TRBD1 (6 bases). The V gene's germline CDR1 is SGHNT and CDR2 YYREEE (reference sequence). This CDR3 spans 14 amino acids. Trimming cost V 4 bases and J 10 bases, with 20 bases left between them. The CDR3 protein is CASSQQGAPPDYTF. The CDR3 DNA follows: TGTGCCAGCAGCCAACAGGGTGCCCCCCCAGACTACACCTTC.

This clone came up once. The J gene is TRBJ1-5, the V gene TRBV19; D is undetermined. V lost 3 bases to trimming and J lost 0 bases, with 6 bases between them. Germline V gene lookup returns CDR1 LNHDA and CDR2 SQIVND (reference sequence). The CDR3 contains 14 residues. CDR3 region: CASSISYSNQPQHF. CDR3 nucleotides: TGTGCCAGTAGTATTAGTTATAGCAATCAGCCCCAGCATTTT.

This clone was picked up one time. The CDR3 is CASSLVESRGVGSNQPQHF. CDR3 nucleotide sequence: TGTGCCAGCAGCTTGGTAGAGAGCAGGGGTGTGGGGAGCAATCAGCCCCAGCATTTT. The chain has TRBV7-8 and TRBJ1-5; D may be TRBD1 (6 bases). The CDR3 extends over 19 amino acids. CDR1 SGHVS and CDR2 FQNEAQ come from the germline V gene. V was trimmed by 3 bases and J by 1 base, leaving 22 bases between them.

The chain uses TRBV6-2 or TRBV6-3 and TRBJ1-2; D not certain. The ends were cut back, 5 bases at V and 3 bases at J, with 19 bases in the middle. Germline CDR1 and CDR2: MNHEY and SVGEGT. The length of the CDR3 is 16 residues. The CDR3 nucleotides read TGTGCCAGCAGTCCCCTCCTAGCAACGGAATACTATGGCTACACCTTC. This translates into CASSPLLATEYYGYTF.

This clone was detected only once. The sample holds other DNA sequences that translate to the same CDR3. The chain joins TRBV4-3 to TRBJ2-7; the D gene is possibly TRBD1 (5 bases). Per the germline V gene, CDR1 is LGHNA and CDR2 is YSLEER. The CDR3 is made up of 15 amino acids. V was trimmed by 1 base and J by 1 base, leaving 11 bases between them. The CDR3 protein is CASSQAPDSSYEQYF. CDR3 DNA sequence: TGCGCCAGCAGCCAAGCTCCAGACAGTTCCTACGAGCAGTACTTC.

The chain uses TRBV7-8 and TRBJ1-1; no firm D call. Germline loops: CDR1 SGHVS, CDR2 FQNEAQ. CDR3 length: 14 amino acids. The V and J ends lost 5 bases and 0 bases respectively, with 10 bases between them. CDR3 in DNA: TGTGCCAGCAGCAACACACAGCTGAACACTGAAGCTTTCTTT. Translated, it gives CASSNTQLNTEAFF.

The chain recombines TRBV27 with TRBJ1-5; D is possibly TRBD1 (6 bases). CDR1 MNHEY and CDR2 SMNVEV come from the germline V gene (reference sequence). Between the trimmed V and J ends, which lost 3 bases and 8 bases, there was a span of 11 bases. CDR3 length: 13 amino acids. The CDR3 spells CASSFDRWEPQHF. CDR3 bases: TGTGCCAGCAGTTTTGACAGGTGGGAGCCCCAGCATTTT.

CDR3: CASSVSGGSKTEAFF. Here the CDR3 DNA reads TGTGCCAGCAGCGTAAGTGGGGGTTCGAAAACTGAAGCTTTCTTT. This chain links TRBV9 with TRBJ1-1, with a weak D call TRBD1 (5 bases). CDR3 size: 15 residues. Trimming removed 1 base at V and 5 bases at J, with 15 bases between. The V gene's germline CDR1 is SGDLS and CDR2 YYNGEE.

This chain connects TRBV11-3 to TRBJ1-4; the D gene is possibly TRBD1 (6 bases). Per germline, CDR1 SGHNT and CDR2 YENEEA. CDR3 size: 16 residues. V lost 8 bases and J 8 bases, leaving 24 bases between the germline ends. The CDR3 reads CASAMQEAGAEEKLFF. CDR3 DNA: TGTGCCAGCGCCATGCAAGAGGCAGGGGCGGAGGAAAAACTGTTTTTT.

This clone was picked up one time. The chain carries TRBV3-1 (or the pseudogene TRBV3-2) and TRBJ2-2; D gene unclear. Trimming stripped 0 bases from V and 8 bases from J, with 7 bases between. The CDR3 consists of 13 residues. In germline, CDR1 is LGHDT, CDR2 YNNKEL (reference sequence). DNA of the CDR3: TGTGCCAGCAGCCAAGAAACGGCTGGGGAGCTGTTTTTT. Translation: CASSQETAGELFF.

V and J are TRBV6-1 and TRBJ2-1; 11 bases agree with TRBD2. After removal of 4 bases from V and 4 bases from J, the junction contained 12 bases not matched to a gene. The CDR3 is 18 residues long. The germline V gene has CDR1 MNHNS and CDR2 SASEGT. The CDR3 region has the DNA TGTGCCAGCAGTGCCGGAAGGACTAGCGGGCGGATGTACAATGAGCAGTTCTTC. This codes for CASSAGRTSGRMYNEQFF.

The chain joins TRBV19 to TRBJ1-1; the D gene is possibly TRBD1 (6 bases). This CDR3 spans 12 amino acids. The V gene lost 3 bases and the J gene lost 6 bases, with 8 bases spanning the gap. Germline assignment: CDR1 LNHDA and CDR2 SQIVND (reference sequence). The CDR3 region is CASSIPGAEAFF. CDR3 DNA sequence: TGTGCCAGTAGTATTCCAGGGGCTGAAGCTTTCTTT.

A remark on this clone: Other DNA sequences in this sample translate to the same CDR3. The chain joins TRBV12-3 or TRBV12-4 to TRBJ1-4; D is undetermined. The ends were cut back, 2 bases at V and 8 bases at J, with 6 bases in the middle. The CDR3 contains 12 residues. CDR3 sequence: CASSLREEKLFF. The CDR3 DNA is TGTGCCAGCAGTTTAAGGGAAGAAAAACTGTTTTTT.

The J gene is TRBJ2-3, the V gene TRBV4-1; D is perhaps TRBD2 (5 bases). V lost 0 bases, J lost 3 bases, and 7 bases lay in between. The CDR3 has 14 residues. Germline V gives CDR1 MGHRA, CDR2 YSYEKL. CDR3 protein: CASSQDGLTDTQYF. The CDR3 coding sequence is TGCGCCAGCAGCCAAGACGGACTTACAGATACGCAGTATTTT.

J is TRBJ1-1 and V is TRBV9; no clear D. Germline V gene lookup returns CDR1 SGDLS and CDR2 YYNGEE. This CDR3 is 15 amino acids long. V lost 0 bases to trimming and J lost 0 bases, with 9 bases between them. The CDR3 sequence is CASSVGYEMNTEAFF. The CDR3 DNA follows: TGTGCCAGCAGCGTAGGCTACGAAATGAACACTGAAGCTTTCTTT. The variable domain in full, completed from reference TRBV9 and TRBJ1-1, reads DSGVTQTPKHLITATGQRVTLRCSPRSGDLSVYWYQQSLDQGLQFLIQYYNGEERAKGNILERFSAQQFPDLHSELNLSSLELGDSALYFCASSVGYEMNTEAFFGQGTRLTVV.

The V and J genes are TRBV5-1 and TRBJ1-2; perhaps TRBD1 as D (6 bases). There are 16 residues in the CDR3. The ends were cut back, 3 bases at V and 5 bases at J, with 20 bases in the middle. Germline V CDR1 and CDR2: SGHRS, YFSETQ. DNA of the CDR3: TGCGCCAGCAGCTCCGGGACACCTAATGATTATTATGGCTACACCTTC. Protein sequence: CASSSGTPNDYYGYTF.

The chain is built from TRBV7-9 and TRBJ1-2; TRBD1 matches 7 bases. After removal of 5 bases from V and 4 bases from J, the junction contained 13 bases not matched to a gene. Germline CDR1 is SEHNR and CDR2 is FQNEAQ (reference sequence). This CDR3 region has 16 residues. CDR3 in DNA: TGTGCCAGCAGCACAGACAGGGCAAAGGGGCTCTATGGCTACACCTTC. It encodes CASSTDRAKGLYGYTF.

This chain links TRBV5-5 with TRBJ2-1; D not resolved. Trimming removed 0 bases at V and 6 bases at J, with 7 bases between. The CDR3 spans 13 residues. The germline gives CDR1 SGHKS, CDR2 YYEKEE (reference sequence). As DNA, the CDR3 is TGTGCCAGCAGCTTGGCGTCAGTCAATGAGCAGTTCTTC. Residues: CASSLASVNEQFF.

This clone was counted once. The chain carries TRBV28 and TRBJ1-2; 7 bases fit TRBD1. Unmatched junction bases numbered 10, after V lost 10 bases and J lost 2 bases. CDR3 length: 14 amino acids. CDR1 is MDHEN and CDR2 is SYDVKM in the germline V gene. The CDR3 coding sequence is TGTGCCACAGAGCGGACAGGCCTAAACTATGGCTACACCTTC. Translated: CATERTGLNYGYTF.

CDR3 bases: TGTGCCAGCAGCGAAATTGGTATTAGCACAGATACGCAGTATTTT. This codes for CASSEIGISTDTQYF. The chain joins TRBV9 to TRBJ2-3; D unresolved. Trimming took 3 bases from V and 0 from J, leaving 11 bases between them. CDR1 and CDR2 (germline): SGDLS, YYNGEE. The CDR3 has 15 residues.

The chain has TRBV19 and TRBJ2-5; no clear D gene. The length of the CDR3 is 14 residues. V dropped 3 bases and J dropped 4 bases, with 12 bases sitting between them. Germline CDR1 and CDR2: LNHDA and SQIVND (reference sequence). The CDR3 DNA follows: TGTGCCAGTAGTATCGGGCTGGAGAGAGAGACCCAGTACTTC. Its protein product is CASSIGLERETQYF.

The V gene is TRBV3-1 (or the pseudogene TRBV3-2), the J gene TRBJ2-7; D remains ambiguous. CDR3 size: 15 residues. V was pared by 4 bases and J by 6 bases, with 19 bases between. Germline V lookup: CDR1 LGHDT, CDR2 YNNKEL (reference sequence). The CDR3 protein is CASSRLGVQLTEQYF. CDR3 coding DNA: TGTGCCAGCAGCCGCCTCGGTGTGCAGCTGACCGAGCAGTACTTC.